This TCR beta chain stems from a study of blood T cells in healthy people across ages. Study-level results: Relative to aged donors, long-lived donors carried more naive CD4+ cells and displayed higher diversity.

Looked up from germline, CDR1 is SGHTA and CDR2 is FQGNSA. The CDR3 extends over 12 amino acids. Trimming removed 6 bases from V and 6 bases from J, with 12 bases in between. This clonotype was seen ten or more times. Its target is unknown. A J-beta primer mix and a sample-barcoded 5' primer were used in a second PCR of roughly 6 to 12 cycles. TCRdb fed the 5' RACE reads into MiXCR, producing one record per CDR3 protein. The sample lists under 1,100,000 distinct CDR3 sequences, almost 25% occurring once. These records were also assigned to another study, of T cells of mothers and their children.

The material sequenced was blood. The receptor comes from a girl aged 2 to 10 in good health. The gene calls are TRBV7-2 and TRBJ2-7; maybe TRBD2 (5 bases). The CDR3, as DNA: TGTGCCAGCAGTTTTGGCAGCGGCGAGCAGTACTTC. Protein product: CASSFGSGEQYF.